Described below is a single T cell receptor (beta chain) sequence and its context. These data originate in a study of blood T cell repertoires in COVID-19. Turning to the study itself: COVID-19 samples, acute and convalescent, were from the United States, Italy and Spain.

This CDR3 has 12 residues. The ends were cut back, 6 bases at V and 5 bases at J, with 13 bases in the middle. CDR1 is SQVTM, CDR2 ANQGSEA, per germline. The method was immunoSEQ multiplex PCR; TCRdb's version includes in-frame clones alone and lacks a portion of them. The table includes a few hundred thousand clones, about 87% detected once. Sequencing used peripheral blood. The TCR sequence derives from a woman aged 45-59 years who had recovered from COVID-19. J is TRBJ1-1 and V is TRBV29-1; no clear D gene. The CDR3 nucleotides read TGCAGCGTAGCGAGGGTTCAAACTGAAGCTTTCTTT. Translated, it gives CSVARVQTEAFF. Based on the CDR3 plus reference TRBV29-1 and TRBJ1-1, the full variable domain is SAVISQKPSRDICQRGTSLTIQCQVDSQVTMMFWYRQQPGQSLTLIATANQGSEATYESGFVIDKFPISRPNLTFSTLTVSNMSPEDSSIYLCSVARVQTEAFFGQGTRLTVV.